This T cell receptor beta chain was recovered during a study of cytomegalovirus exposure and HLA in healthy donors. Across the whole study: Later, an analysis reported that the approximately 120 validation repertoires had used the same platform as the roughly 680 first-cohort repertoires.

Germline loops: CDR1 LNHDA, CDR2 SQIVND (reference sequence). This CDR3 contains 13 residues. Trimming at V came to 4 bases and at J to 4 bases, leaving 3 bases not matched to a gene. Study-wide results and caveats: Subsequent analysis showed first-cohort TCR clusters tending to co-occur in some 120 validation repertoires. The classifier, whose performance was assessed in both the original and validation cohorts, reportedly diagnosed cytomegalovirus status with high specificity and sensitivity.

Produced via immunoSEQ multiplex PCR; TCRdb's table is partial and in-frame only. The sample carries approximately 65,000 clones, around 97% recorded once. It was the approximately 130-subject validation cohort, separate from the roughly 700-subject first cohort, to which the donors belonged. Note on this clone: The antigen is not known.

Sequenced: PBMCs. The clonotype originates from a man younger than 30 in good health and CMV-seronegative. The chain is built from TRBV19 and TRBJ1-2, with TRBD1 matching 7 bases. This CDR3 is CASSTGDSYGYTF. CDR3 nucleotides: TGTGCCAGTAGTACGGGGGACAGCTATGGCTACACCTTC.